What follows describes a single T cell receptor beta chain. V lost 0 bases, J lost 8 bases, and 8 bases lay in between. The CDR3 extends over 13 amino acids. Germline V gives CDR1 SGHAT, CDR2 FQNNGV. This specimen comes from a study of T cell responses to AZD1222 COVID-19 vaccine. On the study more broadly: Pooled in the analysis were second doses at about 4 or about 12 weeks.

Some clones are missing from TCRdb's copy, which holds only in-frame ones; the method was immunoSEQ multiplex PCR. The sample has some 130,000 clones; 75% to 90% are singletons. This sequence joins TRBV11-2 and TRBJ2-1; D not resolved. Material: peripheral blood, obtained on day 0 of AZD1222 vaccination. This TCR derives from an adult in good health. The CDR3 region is CASSLDRGDEQFF. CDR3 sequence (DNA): TGTGCCAGCAGCTTAGATCGTGGAGATGAGCAGTTCTTC.